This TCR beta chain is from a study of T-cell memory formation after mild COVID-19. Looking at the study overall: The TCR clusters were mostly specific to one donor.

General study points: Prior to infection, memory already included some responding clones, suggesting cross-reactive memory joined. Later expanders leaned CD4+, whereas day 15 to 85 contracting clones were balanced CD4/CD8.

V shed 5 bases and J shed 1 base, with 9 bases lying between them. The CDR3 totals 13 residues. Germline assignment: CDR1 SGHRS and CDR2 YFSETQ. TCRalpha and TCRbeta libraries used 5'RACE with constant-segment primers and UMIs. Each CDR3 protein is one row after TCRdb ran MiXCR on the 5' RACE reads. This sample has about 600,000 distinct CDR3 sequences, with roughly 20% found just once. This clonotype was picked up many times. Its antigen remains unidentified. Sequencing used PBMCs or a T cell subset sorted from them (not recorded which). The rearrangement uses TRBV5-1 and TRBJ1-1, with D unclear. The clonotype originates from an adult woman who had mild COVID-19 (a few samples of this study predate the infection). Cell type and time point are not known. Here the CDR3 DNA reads TGCGCCAGCAGTCACGGAAAGAACACTGAAGCTTTCTTT. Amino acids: CASSHGKNTEAFF.